This T cell receptor beta chain was retrieved from a study of T cells after yellow fever vaccination (dated by TCRdb to the late 2010s). Study-wide context: Libraries from fractions with low cell numbers were prepared with the SMART-Seq v4 Ultra Low Input RNA kit. To follow T-cell clones before and after primary and booster YFV17D yellow fever vaccination, bulk TCR alpha and beta repertoires were sequenced over time. Two healthy male donors, one aged 18 to 30 and one aged 30 to 40 years, were included in the cohort. Blood was collected at multiple timepoints before and after primary and secondary immunization, and bulk PBMC replicates and cell subsets were isolated.

Sequencing used an Illumina NovaSeq 6000. TCR cDNA was made using 5'RACE template switching, a step that added a universal primer site and unique molecular identifiers. cDNA synthesis was primed from both the TCR alpha and TCR beta constant segments. Two PCR steps were used to amplify libraries, with sample barcodes and sequencing adapters being added in the second step. Libraries were sequenced on Illumina HiSeq 2500 (2x100 bp) or NovaSeq (2x150 bp). In the source study's methods: Demultiplexing of reads and collapsing into UMI consensus sequences were performed with MIGEC, and V(D)J alignment was carried out with MiXCR. Vaccine-responding clonotypes were identified with edgeR using replicate PBMC samples, with FDR below 0.01 and a log2 fold change above 5 up to day 15 being required. Each bulk clonotype received a CD4 or CD8 identity based on whether the sequenced CD4 or CD8 repertoire contained that clonotype at higher abundance. TCRdb redid the processing of the public reads, applying fastp at Q25 and MiXCR, and retained in-frame beta chains. When rows share a CDR3 protein, they turn into one entry using the most common DNA and genes. TCRdb, not the authors, supplied the V and J calls. The sample table records about 320,000 distinct CDR3 sequences; about 11% of these occur just once. The top ten clones comprise 3.3% of the sample.

The sample's treatment or condition label is to be understood as: live attenuated yellow fever vaccine strain. A standard Ficoll-Paque protocol was used to isolate PBMCs from peripheral blood. Dynabeads CD4 and CD8 positive selection kits were used to isolate the CD4 and CD8 T-cell fractions. RNA was extracted with TriZol from bulk PBMCs, CD4 and CD8 fractions, and dextramer-positive and dextramer-negative fractions. There are 17 amino acids in the CDR3, from cysteine to phenylalanine inclusive. The kept DNA is CDR3 alone, 51 bases in frame from the first base. The germline V gene encodes CDR1 SGHAT and CDR2 FQNNGV. V loses 5 bases at its end and J loses 0 bases; junction bases beyond the gene matches: 8. Comments on this clonotype: The antigen this receptor binds is unknown. It has no much larger one-base neighbor in the sample; base qualities were not kept.

What the work shows at the level of the full study, not this receptor alone: Compared with the primary T-cell response, the secondary T-cell response was weaker but faster, peaking on day 5 rather than day 15. Because the study included only a couple of donors, the extent to which the findings can be generalized is limited. Because abundant contaminating clonotypes from the bulk population could be contained in FACS-sorted repertoires, computational filtering was required. Most clones expanded after primary vaccination were re-detected after the booster (96% of CD4 and around 86% of CD8), suggesting broad memory maintenance. A small share of clonotypes was detected in both CD4 and CD8 compartments, with the overlap likely arising from convergent recombination.

This receptor was identified in a man younger than 35 who received the YFV17D yellow fever vaccine. Rearrangement joined TRBV11-2 to TRBJ2-3; TRBD2 agrees with 10 junctional bases. Material: CD4+ T cells sorted from PBMCs, obtained 45 days after the yellow fever booster vaccination. The CDR3: CASSQGASGSSTDTQYF. The bases are TGTGCCAGCAGCCAAGGAGCTAGCGGGAGCAGCACAGATACGCAGTATTTT.